These T cell receptor beta chains were read from a single sample in a study of vaccination effects on CD4 cells after COVID-19. Produced via immunoSEQ multiplex PCR; TCRdb's table is partial and in-frame only. The sample records roughly 24,000 clones, around four fifths being singletons. Their antigens remain unidentified. The sample was CD4+ T cells from PBMCs cultured with HCoV-NL63 spike peptides, taken after COVID-19 vaccination. Receptors were obtained from a human donor who received a COVID-19 vaccine. The CDR3 runs from the conserved cysteine through the conserved F or W. D genes are given only for firm matches. Only part of the rows carry a size: once, few, many, or a class if the clone is expanded.

clone_size: NA; j_call: TRBJ2-3; d_call: TRBD2; v_call: TRBV9; cdr3_aa: CASSVADRGGQDTQYF; cdr3_nt: TGTGCCAGCAGCGTAGCTGACCGGGGGGGCCAAGATACGCAGTATTTT
clone_size: NA; j_call: TRBJ1-5; d_call: NA; v_call: TRBV19; cdr3_aa: CASRLTVTSNQPQHF; cdr3_nt: TGTGCCAGTAGATTGACAGTCACTAGCAATCAGCCCCAGCATTTT
clone_size: NA; j_call: TRBJ1-1; d_call: NA; v_call: TRBV19; cdr3_aa: CASSLGQRWGNTEAFF; cdr3_nt: TGTGCCAGTAGTCTAGGACAGCGATGGGGGAACACTGAAGCTTTCTTT
clone_size: few; j_call: TRBJ1-5; d_call: NA; v_call: TRBV9; cdr3_aa: CASSVSGESNQPQHF; cdr3_nt: TGTGCCAGCAGCGTCTCAGGGGAAAGCAATCAGCCCCAGCATTTT
clone_size: NA; j_call: TRBJ2-7; d_call: NA; v_call: TRBV30; cdr3_aa: CAWSVLDRTTYEQYF; cdr3_nt: TGTGCCTGGAGTGTACTGGACAGAACCACCTACGAGCAGTACTTC
clone_size: NA; j_call: TRBJ2-1; d_call: NA; v_call: TRBV12-5; cdr3_aa: CASGSGDEQFF; cdr3_nt: TGTGCTAGTGGTTCGGGGGATGAGCAGTTCTTC
clone_size: NA; j_call: TRBJ1-2; d_call: NA; v_call: TRBV13; cdr3_aa: CASSTSSYYGYTF; cdr3_nt: TGTGCCAGCAGCACCTCCTCCTACTATGGCTACACCTTC
clone_size: NA; j_call: TRBJ2-1; d_call: NA; v_call: TRBV7-9; cdr3_aa: CASSFGRTNEQFF; cdr3_nt: TGTGCCAGCAGCTTCGGACGAACCAATGAGCAGTTCTTC
clone_size: NA; j_call: TRBJ2-3; d_call: TRBD2; v_call: TRBV4-2; cdr3_aa: CASSRGLAGGSTDTQYF; cdr3_nt: TGTGCCAGCAGCCGCGGACTAGCGGGGGGGAGCACAGATACGCAGTATTTT
clone_size: NA; j_call: TRBJ2-2; d_call: NA; v_call: TRBV25-1; cdr3_aa: CASSESGDTGELFF; cdr3_nt: TGTGCCAGCAGTGAATCGGGAGACACCGGGGAGCTGTTTTTT
clone_size: NA; j_call: TRBJ1-3; d_call: TRBD1; v_call: TRBV3-1/TRBV3-2; cdr3_aa: CASSPGQGRNTIYF; cdr3_nt: TGTGCCAGCAGCCCTGGACAGGGTAGAAACACCATATATTTT
clone_size: NA; j_call: TRBJ1-3; d_call: NA; v_call: TRBV3-1/TRBV3-2; cdr3_aa: CASSQIGGSGNTIYF; cdr3_nt: TGTGCCAGCAGCCAAATAGGGGGCTCTGGAAACACCATATATTTT
clone_size: NA; j_call: TRBJ1-1; d_call: NA; v_call: TRBV29-1; cdr3_aa: CSGAGAMNTEAFF; cdr3_nt: TGCAGCGGCGCCGGGGCAATGAACACTGAAGCTTTCTTT
clone_size: once; j_call: TRBJ2-5; d_call: NA; v_call: TRBV14; cdr3_aa: CASSPHTRAVETQYF; cdr3_nt: TGTGCCAGCAGCCCGCATACTAGGGCGGTGGAGACCCAGTACTTC
clone_size: NA; j_call: TRBJ1-5; d_call: NA; v_call: TRBV6-5; cdr3_aa: CASSYSAVYSNQPQHF; cdr3_nt: TGTGCCAGCAGTTACTCAGCTGTCTATAGCAATCAGCCCCAGCATTTT
clone_size: once; j_call: TRBJ2-2; d_call: NA; v_call: TRBV19; cdr3_aa: CASSIEGDTGELFF; cdr3_nt: TGTGCCAGTAGTATAGAAGGGGACACCGGGGAGCTGTTTTTT
clone_size: NA; j_call: TRBJ2-7; d_call: NA; v_call: TRBV5-4; cdr3_aa: CASGAGQNYEQYF; cdr3_nt: TGTGCCAGCGGTGCGGGACAGAACTACGAGCAGTACTTC
clone_size: NA; j_call: TRBJ1-5; d_call: NA; v_call: TRBV5-6; cdr3_aa: CASSLRGNNQPQHF; cdr3_nt: TGTGCCAGCAGCTTGAGAGGGAACAATCAGCCCCAGCATTTT
clone_size: NA; j_call: TRBJ2-6; d_call: TRBD1; v_call: TRBV29-1; cdr3_aa: CSVEDRGLGANVLTF; cdr3_nt: TGCAGCGTTGAAGACAGGGGGCTGGGGGCCAACGTCCTGACTTTC
clone_size: NA; j_call: TRBJ2-2; d_call: NA; v_call: TRBV7-2; cdr3_aa: CASSLGGLAGGELFF; cdr3_nt: TGTGCCAGCAGCTTAGGAGGCCTAGCAGGGGGGGAGCTGTTTTTT
clone_size: NA; j_call: TRBJ2-1; d_call: NA; v_call: TRBV28; cdr3_aa: CASSSETTLYNEQFF; cdr3_nt: TGTGCCAGCAGTTCCGAGACTACACTTTACAATGAGCAGTTCTTC
clone_size: NA; j_call: TRBJ1-6; d_call: NA; v_call: TRBV6-5; cdr3_aa: CASSRGDSPLHF; cdr3_nt: TGTGCCAGCAGTAGGGGGGATTCACCCCTCCACTTT
clone_size: NA; j_call: TRBJ1-1; d_call: NA; v_call: TRBV30; cdr3_aa: CAWSVLGGASEAFF; cdr3_nt: TGTGCCTGGAGTGTATTAGGAGGGGCGAGTGAAGCTTTCTTT
clone_size: few; j_call: TRBJ1-6; d_call: TRBD1; v_call: TRBV7-9; cdr3_aa: CASSRRTGGPLYNSPLHF; cdr3_nt: TGTGCCAGCAGCCGACGGACAGGGGGCCCTCTCTATAATTCACCCCTCCACTTT
clone_size: NA; j_call: TRBJ1-6; d_call: NA; v_call: TRBV5-1; cdr3_aa: CASSLAGRGSPLHF; cdr3_nt: TGCGCCAGCAGCTTGGCCGGCAGGGGATCACCCCTCCACTTT
clone_size: NA; j_call: TRBJ2-3; d_call: NA; v_call: TRBV27; cdr3_aa: CASKGQFTDTQYF; cdr3_nt: TGTGCCAGCAAAGGCCAGTTTACAGATACGCAGTATTTT
clone_size: NA; j_call: TRBJ1-1; d_call: NA; v_call: TRBV14; cdr3_aa: CASSLLMNTEAFF; cdr3_nt: TGTGCCAGCAGCCTTCTTATGAACACTGAAGCTTTCTTT
clone_size: NA; j_call: TRBJ2-7; d_call: TRBD2; v_call: TRBV9; cdr3_aa: CASSVASLAGAGEQYF; cdr3_nt: TGTGCCAGCAGCGTAGCGTCGCTAGCGGGAGCGGGCGAGCAGTACTTC
clone_size: once; j_call: TRBJ1-2; d_call: NA; v_call: TRBV29-1; cdr3_aa: CSVDWGDYGYTF; cdr3_nt: TGCAGCGTTGATTGGGGGGACTATGGCTACACCTTC
clone_size: NA; j_call: TRBJ1-2; d_call: NA; v_call: TRBV20-1; cdr3_aa: CSASPGFGYTF; cdr3_nt: TGCAGTGCCAGCCCAGGGTTCGGCTACACCTTC
clone_size: NA; j_call: TRBJ2-1; d_call: TRBD1; v_call: TRBV7-2; cdr3_aa: CASSLAQGAYNEQFF; cdr3_nt: TGTGCCAGCAGCTTAGCGCAGGGGGCCTACAATGAGCAGTTCTTC
clone_size: NA; j_call: TRBJ1-2; d_call: TRBD1; v_call: TRBV19; cdr3_aa: CASSIVSGGDNYGYTF; cdr3_nt: TGTGCCAGTAGTATCGTTTCAGGGGGCGACAACTATGGCTACACCTTC
clone_size: NA; j_call: TRBJ2-5; d_call: NA; v_call: TRBV28; cdr3_aa: CASRPAGQETQYF; cdr3_nt: TGTGCCAGCAGGCCCGCGGGGCAAGAGACCCAGTACTTC
clone_size: NA; j_call: TRBJ2-3; d_call: NA; v_call: TRBV5-4; cdr3_aa: CASSMTSSGAIDTQYF; cdr3_nt: TGTGCCAGCAGCATGACTAGCTCGGGGGCGATAGATACGCAGTATTTT
clone_size: NA; j_call: TRBJ2-3; d_call: NA; v_call: TRBV13; cdr3_aa: CASSPTKHFGYADTQYF; cdr3_nt: TGTGCCAGCAGCCCGACGAAGCATTTCGGGTATGCAGATACGCAGTATTTT